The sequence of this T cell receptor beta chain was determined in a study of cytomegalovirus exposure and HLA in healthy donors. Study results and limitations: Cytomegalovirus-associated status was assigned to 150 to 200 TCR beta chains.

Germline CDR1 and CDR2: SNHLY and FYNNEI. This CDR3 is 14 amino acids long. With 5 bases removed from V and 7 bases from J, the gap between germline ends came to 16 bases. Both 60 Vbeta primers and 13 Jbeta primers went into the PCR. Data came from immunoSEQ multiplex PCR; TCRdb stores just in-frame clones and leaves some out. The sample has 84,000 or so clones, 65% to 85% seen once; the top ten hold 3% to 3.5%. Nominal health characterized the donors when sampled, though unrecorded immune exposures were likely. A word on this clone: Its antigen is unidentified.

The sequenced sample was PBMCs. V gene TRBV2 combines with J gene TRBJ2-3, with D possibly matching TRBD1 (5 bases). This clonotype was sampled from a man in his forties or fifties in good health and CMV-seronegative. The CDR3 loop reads CASSSQGPRHTQYF. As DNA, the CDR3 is TGTGCCAGCAGTTCTCAGGGCCCGCGCCATACGCAGTATTTT.